One and the same sample provided the 18 T cell receptor beta chains below, sequenced in a study of T cells in localized non-small cell lung cancer. Data came from immunoSEQ multiplex PCR; TCRdb stores just in-frame clones and leaves some out. The table has roughly 34,000 clones, about four fifths seen once. The sequencing here drew on peripheral blood, taken before any cancer treatment. The receptors were gathered from a male donor aged 60 or over with stage II squamous cell lung carcinoma.

The rearrangement uses TRBV6-5 and TRBJ1-6, with no clear D. The CDR3 extends over 13 amino acids. V was pared by 10 bases and J by 10 bases, with 17 bases between. Germline CDR1 and CDR2: MNHEY and SVGAGI. In DNA form, the CDR3 reads TGTGCCACCTGGGGAAGGGAGGACTCACCCCTCCACTTT. Translating it yields CATWGREDSPLHF.

The V gene is TRBV4-2, the J gene TRBJ2-7; 12 bases match TRBD2. From germline, CDR1 is LGHNA and CDR2 YNFKEQ. The CDR3 has 17 amino acids. J was trimmed by 0 bases and V by 4 bases; bases with no gene match: 7. The CDR3 is CASSPPQTSGGSYEQYF. CDR3 nucleotide sequence: TGTGCCAGCAGCCCGCCTCAGACTAGCGGGGGCTCCTACGAGCAGTACTTC.

The chain combines TRBV4-3 with TRBJ2-5; 9 nucleotides agree with TRBD1. V lost 4 bases to trimming and J lost 5 bases; unmatched junction nucleotides: 2. This CDR3 has 13 residues. The germline CDR1 and CDR2 sequences are LGHNA and YSLEER. CDR3 residues: CASSRGQGETQYF. Written as DNA, the CDR3 is TGCGCCAGCAGCCGAGGACAGGGGGAGACCCAGTACTTC.

The CDR3 DNA follows: TGTGCCAGCAGCTCCACAGGGGGCTCTAACTATGGCTACACCTTC. Translating it yields CASSSTGGSNYGYTF. The V gene is TRBV5-4, the J gene TRBJ1-2; TRBD1 aligns across 9 bases. Germline CDR1 SGHNT, CDR2 YYREEE (reference sequence). Trimming cost V 3 bases and J 0 bases; bases outside gene matches: 3. The CDR3 has 15 residues.

The rearrangement uses TRBV4-1 and TRBJ2-3; D perhaps matches TRBD1 (5 bases). The germline CDR1 and CDR2 sequences are MGHRA and YSYEKL. This CDR3 region has 13 residues. V gave up 5 bases and J gave up 2 bases, with 8 bases separating them. CDR3 region: CASSRGTTDTQYF. CDR3 sequence (DNA): TGCGCCAGCAGCAGGGGTACCACAGATACGCAGTATTTT.

The chain uses TRBV19 and TRBJ2-3, with D maybe TRBD2 (6 bases). CDR1 and CDR2 (germline): LNHDA, SQIVND (reference sequence). Trimming removed 9 bases from V and 5 bases from J, with 18 bases in between. CDR3 length: 14 residues. CDR3 nucleotide sequence: TGTGCCAGCAGCTTAGGAGGGGCGGTAGATACGCAGTATTTT. This gives the protein CASSLGGAVDTQYF.

The chain uses TRBV6-1 and TRBJ1-4; 11 bases agree with TRBD1. Germline trimming cut 7 bases from V and 7 bases from J; bases unmatched to any gene: 8. This CDR3 contains 15 residues. Germline V gene data show CDR1 as MNHNS and CDR2 as SASEGT. The CDR3 DNA follows: TGTGCCAGCACCCTAGGGGGGACAGGGGGTGAAAAACTGTTTTTT. This gives the protein CASTLGGTGGEKLFF.

The chain is built from TRBV7-2 and TRBJ2-1; possible D gene TRBD2, 6 bases. Per the germline V gene, CDR1 is SGHTA and CDR2 is FQGNSA. V lost 5 bases and J lost 4, with 12 bases in between. This CDR3 has 14 amino acids. The CDR3 DNA follows: TGTGCCAGCAGCAGGTGGGGAGGTTACAATGAGCAGTTCTTC. Translated: CASSRWGGYNEQFF.

V is TRBV6-6 and J is TRBJ2-7; the D gene is possibly TRBD1 (5 bases). V was clipped by 8 bases and J by 0 bases, with 14 bases between them. The germline CDR1 and CDR2 sequences are MNHNY and SVGAGI (reference sequence). This CDR3 comprises 14 residues. The CDR3 reads CASRRSGISYEQYF. CDR3 DNA sequence: TGTGCCAGCCGAAGATCAGGGATCTCCTACGAGCAGTACTTC.

The CDR3 bases are TGTGCCAGCAGCTTGGAATTTTTGAAAAATGAGCAGTTCTTC. Translated: CASSLEFLKNEQFF. V usage is TRBV5-4 and J usage is TRBJ2-1; D gene ambiguous. This CDR3 region has 14 residues. Germline CDR1 reads SGHNT; CDR2 reads YYREEE (reference sequence). V lost 0 bases and J lost 7, with 11 bases in between.

The chain employs TRBV28 and TRBJ1-3; the D gene is possibly TRBD1 (6 bases). V lost 5 bases and J lost 8, with 19 bases in between. The CDR3 runs 15 residues. In germline, CDR1 is MDHEN, CDR2 SYDVKM. The chain's CDR3 is CASSVPGSKGDTIYF. CDR3 bases: TGTGCCAGCAGTGTTCCGGGTTCTAAGGGGGACACCATATATTTT. The full variable domain, with the rest looked up from reference TRBV28 and TRBJ1-3, is DVKVTQSSRYLVKRTGEKVFLECVQDMDHENMFWYRQDPGLGLRLIYFSYDVKMKEKGDIPEGYSVSREKKERFSLILESASTNQTSMYLCASSVPGSKGDTIYFGEGSWLTVV.

In DNA form, the CDR3 reads TGTGCCAGCAGCTTCCGGGAGTACCAAGAGACCCAGTACTTC. The encoded protein is CASSFREYQETQYF. The chain combines TRBV11-3 with TRBJ2-5; possibly TRBD2 for D (6 bases). Between the trimmed V and J ends, which lost 3 bases and 0 bases, there was a span of 8 bases. Germline assignment: CDR1 SGHNT and CDR2 YENEEA. There are 14 residues in the CDR3.

V gene TRBV5-4 combines with J gene TRBJ2-3; possibly TRBD2 for D (5 bases). The CDR3 is 16 residues long. Trimming took off 0 bases at V and 3 bases at J, with 14 bases between the two ends. Germline assignment: CDR1 SGHNT and CDR2 YYREEE (reference sequence). In DNA, the CDR3 is TGTGCCAGCAGCTTGGAGGCTAGTATAGCGACAGATACGCAGTATTTT. Translating gives CASSLEASIATDTQYF.

This clone showed up just once. The V gene is TRBV13, the J gene TRBJ2-7; D possibly uses TRBD1 or TRBD2 (5 bases each). CDR3 length: 16 residues. Germline values: CDR1 PRHDT, CDR2 FYEKMQ (reference sequence). V was pared by 6 bases and J by 4 bases, with 22 bases between. CDR3 nucleotides: TGTGCCAGCAGGTCTCAGCAAAGGGACCCCAGTTACGAGCAGTACTTC. Translated, it gives CASRSQQRDPSYEQYF.

The chain uses TRBV5-5 and TRBJ1-2; 10 nucleotides align to TRBD1. The CDR3 is 14 residues long. The V gene end was trimmed by 0 bases and the J gene end by 10 bases; junction bases not matched to a gene: 6. The V gene's germline CDR1 is SGHKS and CDR2 YYEKEE (reference sequence). Here the CDR3 reads CASSLEGDRGNYTF. The CDR3 region has the DNA TGTGCCAGCAGCTTGGAGGGGGACAGGGGAAACTACACCTTC.

V usage is TRBV6-5 and J usage is TRBJ2-5; D not resolved. Trimming left V 1 base short and J 2 bases short, with 5 bases between. The V gene's germline CDR1 is MNHEY and CDR2 SVGAGI. CDR3 size: 13 residues. The CDR3 DNA reads as TGTGCCAGCAGTTACTTGCCACAAGAGACCCAGTACTTC. It specifies CASSYLPQETQYF.

This clone was seen only a few times. The CDR3 spells CASSVGLAQSTTDTQYF. The CDR3 DNA reads TGTGCCAGCAGCGTAGGCCTAGCCCAATCCACCACAGATACGCAGTATTTT. The chain uses TRBV9 and TRBJ2-3, with a weak D call TRBD2 (5 bases). Trimming left V 0 bases short and J 2 bases short, with 16 bases between. Per germline, CDR1 SGDLS and CDR2 YYNGEE. The CDR3 is 17 residues long.

Worth noting for this clone: Other DNA variants within this sample encode the same CDR3. The chain links TRBV28 to TRBJ1-4; a weak D match, TRBD1 (5 bases). V shed 6 bases and J shed 7 bases, with 18 bases lying between them. The CDR3 spans 15 residues. The germline V gene has CDR1 MDHEN and CDR2 SYDVKM. The CDR3, as DNA: TGTGCCAGCAGCGGCCACTCAGGGTTTAGTGAAAAACTGTTTTTT. This codes for CASSGHSGFSEKLFF.